This TCR beta chain was sequenced during a study of T-cell memory formation after mild COVID-19. The CDR3 spans 13 residues. Trimming left V 2 bases short and J 6 bases short, with 10 bases between. Germline-derived CDR1 and CDR2 are SGHAT and FQNNGV. Study results and caveats: The study found contracting CD4+ clones mainly in CM and EM and contracting CD8+ clones in EMRA. The study found balanced CD4/CD8 in clones contracting day 15 to 85 and a CD4+ lean in later expanders. Prior to infection, memory already included some responding clones, suggesting cross-reactive memory joined.

Researchers used 5'RACE with constant-segment primers to make TCR alpha and TCR beta cDNA libraries that carry sample barcodes and UMIs. One entry per CDR3 protein, called by TCRdb with MiXCR from the 5' RACE reads. Of roughly 250,000 distinct CDR3 sequences in the sample, around 17% were seen once. The sample holds a few counts of this clonotype. The antigen remains undetermined. The rearrangement uses TRBV11-2 and TRBJ1-1; D might be TRBD1 (6 bases). The sequence was obtained from a man between 18 and 29 years old who had mild COVID-19 (a few samples of this study predate the infection). Cell type and time point are not known. The sequencing sample was made of PBMCs or a T cell subset sorted from them (not recorded which). The CDR3 here is CASSLQGLAEAFF. CDR3 DNA sequence: TGTGCCAGCAGCTTACAGGGGCTCGCTGAAGCTTTCTTT.